The 30 T cell receptor beta chains below all came from one sample that was sequenced in a study of beta chain features in type 1 diabetes. Study-level results: All four CD4+ subsets from Type 1 diabetes patients carried moderately but significantly shorter TCRB CDR3s.

The antigens these receptors bind are not known. Expressed TCRB transcripts were sequenced because the entire RNA isolate underwent reverse transcription. Libraries were prepared by immunoSEQ multiplex PCR; TCRdb keeps only in-frame clonotypes and omits some of them. The profile covers some 660,000 clones, with 11% to 15% appearing a single time and 0.035% to 0.04% taken by the ten largest. Sequencing used naive CD4+ T cells from blood. The receptor set was obtained from a man aged 18 to 29 with type 1 diabetes.

This chain joins TRBV7-9 and TRBJ2-1; the match to TRBD1 covers 8 bases. Per the germline V gene, CDR1 is SEHNR and CDR2 is FQNEAQ (reference sequence). V gave up 5 bases and J gave up 2 bases; unmatched junction bases: 5. This CDR3 comprises 15 residues. The CDR3 coding sequence is TGTGCCAGCAGCACAGGACAGGGCACCTACAATGAGCAGTTCTTC. This gives the protein CASSTGQGTYNEQFF.

The DNA of the CDR3 is TGTGCCAGCAGGGCGGATTCCTACGAGCAGTACTTC. It codes for CASRADSYEQYF. The rearrangement links TRBV7-3 to TRBJ2-7; no reliable D call. The V end was cut by 6 bases, the J end by 1 base, with 7 bases between. CDR1 and CDR2 from the germline V gene are SGHTA and FQGTGA. The CDR3 is 12 residues long.

This clone turned up a few times. This specimen includes other DNA sequences encoding the same CDR3. The V and J genes are TRBV18 and TRBJ2-7, with 7 bases identical to TRBD1. V gave up 2 bases and J gave up 3 bases; unmatched junction bases: 1. The germline gives CDR1 KGHSH, CDR2 LQKENI. The CDR3 consists of 13 residues. The CDR3 DNA reads TGTGCCAGCTCACCAAGGGACAGCTACGAGCAGTACTTC. This codes for CASSPRDSYEQYF.

This clone was found a few times. V is TRBV18 and J is TRBJ1-5; D unresolved. Germline V lookup: CDR1 KGHSH, CDR2 LQKENI. This CDR3 contains 16 residues. Trimming removed 2 bases from V and 0 bases from J, with 11 bases in between. The CDR3 protein is CASSPNPAASNQPQHF. The CDR3, as DNA: TGTGCCAGCTCACCAAACCCCGCAGCTAGCAATCAGCCCCAGCATTTT.

The chain employs TRBV2 and TRBJ1-2; TRBD1 might be the D (5 bases). CDR3 length: 14 residues. V shed 4 bases and J shed 6 bases, with 15 bases lying between them. Germline lookup yields CDR1 SNHLY and CDR2 FYNNEI. In nucleotides, the CDR3 is TGTGCCAGCAGTGTGGACATCTTACTGGATGGCTACACCTTC. Protein: CASSVDILLDGYTF.

The rearrangement joins TRBV9 to TRBJ2-7; possibly TRBD2 for D (5 bases). V lost 3 bases, J lost 2 bases, and 15 bases lay in between. The CDR3 length is 15 residues. Germline values: CDR1 SGDLS, CDR2 YYNGEE. As DNA, the CDR3 is TGTGCCAGCAGCGCAAAAGCGGACGGAACCTACGAGCAGTACTTC. This sequence encodes CASSAKADGTYEQYF.

As concerns this clone: Additional DNA sequences in this sample encode the identical CDR3. V gene TRBV7-9 combines with J gene TRBJ2-7; no definite D call. Germline assignment: CDR1 SEHNR and CDR2 FQNEAQ (reference sequence). CDR3 length equals 12 residues. The V end lost 1 base, the J end lost 2 bases, and 3 bases lay between the germline ends. CDR3 amino acids: CASSLGTYEQYF. The CDR3 DNA reads as TGTGCCAGCAGCTTAGGAACCTACGAGCAGTACTTC.

This clone was seen a handful of times. This rearrangement joins TRBV7-2 to TRBJ2-5, with 10 bases aligning to TRBD2. Germline lookup yields CDR1 SGHTA and CDR2 FQGNSA. The CDR3 extends over 13 amino acids. V lost 11 bases, J lost 9 bases, and 12 bases stayed unmatched. In DNA, the CDR3 is TGTGCCTGCCGGACTAGCGGCCCCGGGGCCCAGTACTTC. Protein product: CACRTSGPGAQYF.

In this sample, this clone turned up a few times. The chain carries TRBV10-1 and TRBJ2-5; the D gene is possibly TRBD1 (6 bases). The germline CDR1 and CDR2 sequences are WNHNN and SYGVQD (reference sequence). The CDR3 sequence is 12 residues long. The V and J ends lost 8 bases and 4 bases respectively, with 11 bases between them. In DNA form, the CDR3 reads TGCGCCAGCGGGCAGGGGCCAGAGACCCAGTACTTC. Translation: CASGQGPETQYF.

The chain carries TRBV27 and TRBJ2-3; perhaps TRBD1 as D (5 bases). Germline CDR1 and CDR2: MNHEY and SMNVEV (reference sequence). There are 14 residues in the CDR3. The V end was cut by 8 bases, the J end by 8 bases, with 20 bases between. The CDR3 region is CASGRADRSGTQYF. The DNA of the CDR3 is TGTGCCAGCGGTCGGGCAGACAGATCGGGTACGCAGTATTTT.

This clone was seen only a few times. The chain couples TRBV30 to TRBJ1-1; D not certain. Germline V gives CDR1 GTSNPN, CDR2 SVGIG (reference sequence). CDR3 length: 12 amino acids. Between the trimmed V and J ends, which lost 8 bases and 1 base, there was a span of 11 bases. CDR3 residues: CALVPRNTEAFF. DNA for the CDR3: TGTGCCCTGGTCCCAAGGAACACTGAAGCTTTCTTT.

This clone has a count of ten or more. The sample holds other DNA sequences that translate to the same CDR3. This sequence joins TRBV5-1 and TRBJ2-5; D gene ambiguous. The CDR3 is 11 amino acids. The germline V gene has CDR1 SGHRS and CDR2 YFSETQ. V was cut by 0 bases and J by 5 bases, with 2 bases left in between. The CDR3 DNA reads as TGCGCCAGCAGCTTGGAGGAGACCCAGTACTTC. Translated, it gives CASSLEETQYF.

V and J are TRBV30 and TRBJ1-5; maybe TRBD1 (6 bases). Trimming pared 4 bases from V and 8 bases from J, leaving 18 bases between. The CDR3 is 14 residues long. CDR1 GTSNPN and CDR2 SVGIG come from the germline V gene (reference sequence). The CDR3 DNA reads as TGTGCCTGGAACTCACTAACAGGGAAGGAGCCCCAGCATTTT. Amino acids: CAWNSLTGKEPQHF.

This chain links TRBV9 with TRBJ2-7, with 7 nucleotides matching TRBD1. The germline gives CDR1 SGDLS, CDR2 YYNGEE. The CDR3 is 16 amino acids. V was pared by 2 bases and J by 2 bases, with 10 bases of the junction left unmatched. The CDR3 protein is CASSVHSGTAAYEQYF. Written as DNA, the CDR3 is TGTGCCAGCAGCGTCCACTCCGGGACAGCCGCCTACGAGCAGTACTTC.

The gene calls are TRBV18 and TRBJ1-1; 9 bases agree with TRBD1. Looked up from germline, CDR1 is KGHSH and CDR2 is LQKENI. This CDR3 has 15 residues. V gave up 3 bases and J gave up 1 base; unmatched junction bases: 3. The CDR3 loop is CASSPNRGPNTEAFF. In nucleotides, the CDR3 is TGTGCCAGCTCACCCAACAGGGGGCCGAACACTGAAGCTTTCTTT.

This chain joins TRBV11-2 and TRBJ1-2; 7 bases align to TRBD1. The CDR3 length is 15 residues. Trimming at V came to 6 bases and at J to 2 bases, leaving 9 bases not matched to a gene. Per germline, CDR1 SGHAT and CDR2 FQNNGV. The CDR3 DNA sequence: TGTGCCAGCAGATCTCCGGGACAGAGCAACTATGGCTACACCTTC. Amino acids: CASRSPGQSNYGYTF.

This clone was detected a few times. The V call is TRBV28, the J call TRBJ2-1, with 10 bases that match TRBD1. The CDR3 runs 14 residues. The germline V gene has CDR1 MDHEN and CDR2 SYDVKM. J was trimmed by 7 bases and V by 6 bases; bases with no gene match: 6. For the CDR3, the DNA is TGTGCCAGCAGACCCTGGGACAGGGGAAATGAGCAGTTCTTC. Translation gives CASRPWDRGNEQFF.

V is TRBV9 and J is TRBJ1-5; D is possibly TRBD1 (5 bases). V lost 1 base and J lost 7, with 9 bases in between. The CDR3 contains 13 residues. Germline V gene sequence: CDR1 SGDLS, CDR2 YYNGEE. The CDR3 sequence: CASSVQGSQPQHF. The CDR3 DNA follows: TGTGCCAGCAGCGTACAGGGTAGCCAGCCCCAGCATTTT.

V gene TRBV5-6 combines with J gene TRBJ1-1, with 8 bases lining up with TRBD1. The CDR3 is made up of 14 amino acids. The junction had 13 bases not matched to a gene; V was cut back by 6 bases and J by 9 bases. Germline assignment: CDR1 SGHDT and CDR2 YYEEEE. CDR3 in amino acids: CASTLGPGGEKAFF. CDR3 in DNA: TGTGCCAGCACCCTCGGGCCAGGGGGCGAGAAAGCTTTCTTT.

The chain uses TRBV9 and TRBJ2-1; no definite D call. Trimming shortened V by 4 bases and J by 7 bases, and 6 bases separated the two germline ends. The CDR3 consists of 11 residues. The germline V gene encodes CDR1 SGDLS and CDR2 YYNGEE. CDR3 region: CASSSLNEQFF. CDR3 sequence (DNA): TGTGCCAGCAGCTCTTTAAATGAGCAGTTCTTC.

The sample holds a few counts of this clone. The rearrangement uses TRBV7-3 and TRBJ1-2; D not resolved. The CDR3 consists of 15 residues. Per germline, CDR1 SGHTA and CDR2 FQGTGA. V gave up 1 base and J gave up 4 bases, with 13 bases separating them. In DNA form, the CDR3 reads TGTGCCAGCAGCTTAAGGTCGGGGAACTTCTATGGCTACACCTTC. Translation: CASSLRSGNFYGYTF.

This clone has ten or more counts. The chain employs TRBV7-9 and TRBJ2-1; possibly TRBD1 for D (6 bases). Germline values: CDR1 SEHNR, CDR2 FQNEAQ (reference sequence). This CDR3 has 14 residues. The V end lost 0 bases, the J end lost 7 bases, and 10 bases lay between the germline ends. The CDR3 region has the DNA TGTGCCAGCAGCTTAGCTCGGACAGCAAATGAGCAGTTCTTC. Its protein is CASSLARTANEQFF. The full variable domain, completed using reference TRBV7-9 and TRBJ2-1, is DTGVSQNPRHKITKRGQNVTFRCDPISEHNRLYWYRQTLGQGPEFLTYFQNEAQLEKSRLLSDRFSAERPKGSFSTLEIQRTEQGDSAMYLCASSLARTANEQFFGPGTRLTVL.

This rearrangement joins TRBV4-2 to TRBJ2-1; D is possibly TRBD2 (5 bases). This CDR3 contains 15 residues. V lost 4 bases to trimming and J lost 3 bases, with 13 bases between them. Germline V gene lookup returns CDR1 LGHNA and CDR2 YNFKEQ. This chain's CDR3 is CASSLHPGNYNEQFF. In nucleotides, the CDR3 is TGTGCCAGCAGCCTCCATCCGGGGAACTACAATGAGCAGTTCTTC.

The chain combines TRBV6-5 with TRBJ1-1; D ambiguous. The CDR3 contains 11 residues. The germline V and J ends were trimmed by 5 bases and 11 bases, with 12 bases remaining between them. Germline-derived CDR1 and CDR2 are MNHEY and SVGAGI. The CDR3 DNA follows: TGTGCCAGCAGTGACGGGATTGGGGCTTTCTTT. Translation: CASSDGIGAFF.

There are a few counts of this clone. V and J are TRBV5-1 and TRBJ2-5; 8 positions match TRBD2. V was pared by 3 bases and J by 3 bases, with 1 base of the junction left unmatched. The CDR3 loop spans 13 amino acids. Germline lookup yields CDR1 SGHRS and CDR2 YFSETQ. The CDR3 sequence is CASSYGGEETQYF. CDR3 coding DNA: TGCGCCAGCAGCTACGGGGGGGAAGAGACCCAGTACTTC.

This clone was observed a few times. The same CDR3 can be traced to other DNA sequences in this sample. This chain connects TRBV5-6 to TRBJ1-5, with D maybe TRBD1 (5 bases). CDR3 length: 13 residues. CDR1 and CDR2 from the germline V gene are SGHDT and YYEEEE. V was cut by 0 bases and J by 4 bases, with 5 bases left in between. The CDR3 here is CASSLDRNQPQHF. CDR3 bases: TGTGCCAGCAGCTTGGACAGGAATCAGCCCCAGCATTTT. Full variable domain (outside the CDR3, taken from reference TRBV5-6 and TRBJ1-5): DAGVTQSPTHLIKTRGQQVTLRCSPKSGHDTVSWYQQALGQGPQFIFQYYEEEERQRGNFPDRFSGHQFPNYSSELNVNALLLGDSALYLCASSLDRNQPQHFGDGTRLSIL.

This clone has a handful of counts. The junction shows a germline mismatch at one end, possibly a read error. In DNA form, the CDR3 reads TGTGCCAGCAGGAACCCCCGGGACACGGTCGCCTTC. Amino acid sequence: CASRNPRDTVAF. The chain uses TRBV28 and TRBJ1-2, with D possibly TRBD1 on 6 matching bases. This CDR3 region has 12 residues. Germline CDR1 MDHEN, CDR2 SYDVKM.

The V call is TRBV28, the J call TRBJ2-6; possibly TRBD2 for D (5 bases). Germline lookup yields CDR1 MDHEN and CDR2 SYDVKM. The CDR3 sequence is 18 residues long. Trimming took off 2 bases at V and 0 bases at J, with 14 bases between the two ends. CDR3: CASSLHPGEHSGANVLTF. The CDR3 nucleotides read TGTGCCAGCAGTTTACATCCCGGGGAACACTCTGGGGCCAACGTCCTGACTTTC.

A single count supports this clone. This rearrangement joins TRBV6-7 to TRBJ2-7, with TRBD2 matching over 10 bases. TRBV6-7 is recorded as an ORF, its role being uncertain. Trimming cost V 4 bases and J 4 bases; bases outside gene matches: 7. CDR3 length: 15 amino acids. CDR3 loop: CASSSPGLASYEQYF. In DNA, the CDR3 is TGTGCCAGCAGTTCTCCGGGACTAGCGTCGTACGAGCAGTACTTC.

This clone was picked up a small number of times. The chain employs TRBV30 and TRBJ2-1; D ambiguous. Trimming pared 4 bases from V and 0 bases from J, leaving 13 bases between. The germline CDR1 and CDR2 sequences are GTSNPN and SVGIG (reference sequence). The CDR3 sequence is 15 residues long. CDR3 nucleotides: TGTGCCTGGATCCGAGGCGTGAGCTCCTACAATGAGCAGTTCTTC. This codes for CAWIRGVSSYNEQFF. The full variable domain, completed using reference TRBV30 and TRBJ2-1, is SQTIHQWPATLVQPVGSPLSLECTVEGTSNPNLYWYRQAAGRGLQLLFYSVGIGQISSEVPQNLSASRPQDRQFILSSKKLLLSDSGFYLCAWIRGVSSYNEQFFGPGTRLTVL.